This T cell receptor (beta chain) originates from a study of cytomegalovirus exposure and HLA in healthy donors. Method: immunoSEQ multiplex PCR; TCRdb's copy keeps in-frame clones and lacks some. The sample records roughly 80,000 clones, around 90% being singletons. The CDR3 consists of 15 residues. Per germline, CDR1 PRHDT and CDR2 FYEKMQ (reference sequence). Trimming took off 0 bases at V and 4 bases at J, with 12 bases between the two ends. The V call is TRBV13, the J call TRBJ1-1; D remains unclear. The TCR comes from a man aged 25 to 45 in good health and CMV-seronegative. The specimen was PBMCs. The CDR3 nucleotides read TGTGCCAGCAGCTTAGGCTTCGGGTCGCGCACTGAAGCTTTCTTT. Translation: CASSLGFGSRTEAFF.